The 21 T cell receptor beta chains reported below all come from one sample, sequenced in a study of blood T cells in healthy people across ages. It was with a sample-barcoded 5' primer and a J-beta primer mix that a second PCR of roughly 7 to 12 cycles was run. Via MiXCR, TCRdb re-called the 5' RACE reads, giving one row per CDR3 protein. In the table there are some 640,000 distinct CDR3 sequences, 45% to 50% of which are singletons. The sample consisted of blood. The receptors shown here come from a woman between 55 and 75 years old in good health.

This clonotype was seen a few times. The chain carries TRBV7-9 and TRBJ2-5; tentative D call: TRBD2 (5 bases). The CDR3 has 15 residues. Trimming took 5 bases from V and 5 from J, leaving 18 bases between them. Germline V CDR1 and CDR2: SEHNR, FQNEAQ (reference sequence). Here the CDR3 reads CASSPSGISVETQYF. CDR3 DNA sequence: TGTGCCAGCAGCCCATCCGGGATATCTGTCGAGACCCAGTACTTC.

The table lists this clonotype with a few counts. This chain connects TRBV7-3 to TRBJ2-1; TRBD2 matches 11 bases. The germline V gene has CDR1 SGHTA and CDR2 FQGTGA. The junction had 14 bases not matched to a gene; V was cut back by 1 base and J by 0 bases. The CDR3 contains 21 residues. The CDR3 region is CASSLIPPTSGGGSSYNEQFF. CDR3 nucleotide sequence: TGTGCCAGCAGCTTAATCCCTCCTACTAGCGGGGGAGGGAGCTCCTACAATGAGCAGTTCTTC.

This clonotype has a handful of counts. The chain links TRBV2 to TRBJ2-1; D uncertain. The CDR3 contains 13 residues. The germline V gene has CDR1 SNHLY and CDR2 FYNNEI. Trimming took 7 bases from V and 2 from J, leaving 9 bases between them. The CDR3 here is CASNPAPYNEQFF. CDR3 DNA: TGTGCCAGCAATCCGGCCCCCTACAATGAGCAGTTCTTC.

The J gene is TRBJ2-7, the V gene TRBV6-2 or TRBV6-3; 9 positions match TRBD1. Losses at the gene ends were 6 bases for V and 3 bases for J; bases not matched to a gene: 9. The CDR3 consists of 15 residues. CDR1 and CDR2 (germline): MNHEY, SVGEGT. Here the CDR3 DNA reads TGTGCCAGCAGGCGTTCCGGGACAGGGTACTACGAGCAGTACTTC. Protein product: CASRRSGTGYYEQYF.

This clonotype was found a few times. The CDR3 reads CASSLFRGTEAFF. The CDR3 nucleotides read TGTGCCAGCAGTTTATTCCGGGGCACTGAAGCTTTCTTT. The V gene is TRBV27, the J gene TRBJ1-1; D unclear. Germline-derived CDR1 and CDR2 are MNHEY and SMNVEV (reference sequence). V lost 1 base and J 4 bases, leaving 7 bases between the germline ends. The CDR3 contains 13 residues.

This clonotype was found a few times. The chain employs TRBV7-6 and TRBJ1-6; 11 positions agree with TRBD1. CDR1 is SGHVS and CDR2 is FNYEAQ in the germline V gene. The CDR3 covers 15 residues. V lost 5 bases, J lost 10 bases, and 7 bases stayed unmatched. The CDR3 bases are TGTGCCAGCAGCCCATCCGGGACAGGGGGGTCACCCCTCCACTTT. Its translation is CASSPSGTGGSPLHF.

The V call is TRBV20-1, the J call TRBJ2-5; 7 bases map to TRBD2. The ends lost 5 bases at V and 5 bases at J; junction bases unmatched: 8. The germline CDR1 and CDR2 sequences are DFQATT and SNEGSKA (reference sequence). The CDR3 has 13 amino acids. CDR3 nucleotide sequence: TGCAGTGCTGGAGCGGGAAGCTTGGAGACCCAGTACTTC. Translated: CSAGAGSLETQYF.

CDR3 protein: CSAIPPGQGGYEQYF. Written as DNA, the CDR3 is TGCAGTGCGATCCCCCCGGGACAGGGGGGTTACGAGCAGTACTTC. This sequence joins TRBV20-1 and TRBJ2-7; 11 positions agree with TRBD1. Germline CDR1 reads DFQATT; CDR2 reads SNEGSKA (reference sequence). This CDR3 has 15 amino acids. V trimming: 6 bases; J trimming: 4 bases; junction bases outside the gene matches: 11.

The CDR3 spells CSAREGLVHEQYF. The CDR3 coding sequence is TGCAGTGCTAGAGAGGGACTAGTCCATGAGCAGTACTTC. This rearrangement joins TRBV20-1 to TRBJ2-1, with TRBD2 matching over 8 bases. The J call may be mistaken, given a closer DNA end match to TRBJ2-7. The CDR3 is 13 amino acids. Germline V lookup: CDR1 DFQATT, CDR2 SNEGSKA (reference sequence).

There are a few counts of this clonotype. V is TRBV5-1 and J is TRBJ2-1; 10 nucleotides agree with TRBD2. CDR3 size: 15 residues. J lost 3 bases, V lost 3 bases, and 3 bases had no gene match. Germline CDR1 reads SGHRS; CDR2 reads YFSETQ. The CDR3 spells CASSSPSGSYNEQFF. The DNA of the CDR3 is TGCGCCAGCAGCTCCCCTAGCGGGAGCTACAATGAGCAGTTCTTC.

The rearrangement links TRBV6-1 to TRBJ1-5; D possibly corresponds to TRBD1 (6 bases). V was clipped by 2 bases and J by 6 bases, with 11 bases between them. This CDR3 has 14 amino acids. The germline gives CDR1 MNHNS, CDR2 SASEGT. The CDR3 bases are TGTGCCAGCAGTGAAAGCAGGGGTCCTCAGCCCCAGCATTTT. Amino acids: CASSESRGPQPQHF.

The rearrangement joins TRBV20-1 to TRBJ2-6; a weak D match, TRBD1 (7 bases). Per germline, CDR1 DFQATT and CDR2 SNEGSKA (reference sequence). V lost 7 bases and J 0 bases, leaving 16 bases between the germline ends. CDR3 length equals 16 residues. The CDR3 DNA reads TGCAGTGTTTCGGCAGGGGGGAGCTCTGGGGCCAACGTCCTGACTTTC. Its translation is CSVSAGGSSGANVLTF.

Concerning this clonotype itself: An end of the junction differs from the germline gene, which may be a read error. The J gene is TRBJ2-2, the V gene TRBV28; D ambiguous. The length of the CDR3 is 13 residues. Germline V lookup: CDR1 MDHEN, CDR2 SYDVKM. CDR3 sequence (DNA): TGTGTCAGCAGTTCGAGAAACACCGGGGAGCTGTTTTTT. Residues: CVSSSRNTGELFF. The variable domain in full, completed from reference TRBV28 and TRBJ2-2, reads DVKVTQSSRYLVKRTGEKVFLECVQDMDHENMFWYRQDPGLGLRLIYFSYDVKMKEKGDIPEGYSVSREKKERFSLILESASTNQTSMYLCVSSSRNTGELFFGEGSRLTVL.

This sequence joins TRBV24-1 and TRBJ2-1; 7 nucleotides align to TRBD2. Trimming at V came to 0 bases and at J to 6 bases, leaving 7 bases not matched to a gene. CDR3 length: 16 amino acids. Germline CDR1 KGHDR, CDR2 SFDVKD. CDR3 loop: CATSDLGGSGPNEQFF. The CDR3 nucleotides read TGTGCCACCAGTGATTTGGGCGGGAGCGGACCCAATGAGCAGTTCTTC.

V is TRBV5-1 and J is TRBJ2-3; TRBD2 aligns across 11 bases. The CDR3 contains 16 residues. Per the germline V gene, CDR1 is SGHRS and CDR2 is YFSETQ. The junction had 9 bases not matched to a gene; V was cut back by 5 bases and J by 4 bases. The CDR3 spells CASSWALAGEADTQYF. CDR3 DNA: TGCGCCAGCAGTTGGGCACTAGCGGGAGAAGCAGATACGCAGTATTTT.

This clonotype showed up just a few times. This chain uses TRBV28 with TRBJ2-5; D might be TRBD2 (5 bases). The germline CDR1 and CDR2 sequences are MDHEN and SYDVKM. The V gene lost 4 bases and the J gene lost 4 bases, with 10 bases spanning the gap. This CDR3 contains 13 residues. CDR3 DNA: TGTGCCAGCAGTTCCACTAGTACAGAGACCCAGTACTTC. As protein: CASSSTSTETQYF.

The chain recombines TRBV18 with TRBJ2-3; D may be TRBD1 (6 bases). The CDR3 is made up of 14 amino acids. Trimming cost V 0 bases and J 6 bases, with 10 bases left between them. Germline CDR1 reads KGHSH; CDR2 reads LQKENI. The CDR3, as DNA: TGTGCCAGCTCACCACCCTACGACAGGGATACGCAGTATTTT. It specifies CASSPPYDRDTQYF.

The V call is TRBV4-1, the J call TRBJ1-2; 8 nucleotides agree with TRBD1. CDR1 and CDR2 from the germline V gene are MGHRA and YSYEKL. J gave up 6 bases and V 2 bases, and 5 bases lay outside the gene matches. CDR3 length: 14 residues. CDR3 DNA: TGCGCCAGCAGCCAAATACAGGGGGAGAATGGCTACACCTTC. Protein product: CASSQIQGENGYTF.

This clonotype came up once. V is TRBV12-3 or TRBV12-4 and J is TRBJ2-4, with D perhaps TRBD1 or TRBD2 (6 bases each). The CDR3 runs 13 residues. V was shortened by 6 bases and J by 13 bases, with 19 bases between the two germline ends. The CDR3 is CASSPPGATVQYF. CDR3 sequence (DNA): TGTGCCAGCAGCCCCCCGGGGGCCACTGTGCAGTACTTC.

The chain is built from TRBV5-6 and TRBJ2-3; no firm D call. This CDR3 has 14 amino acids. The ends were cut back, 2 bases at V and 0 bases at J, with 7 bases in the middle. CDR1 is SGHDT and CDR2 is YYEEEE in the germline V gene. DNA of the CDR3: TGTGCCAGCAGCTTTGGGGAAAGCACAGATACGCAGTATTTT. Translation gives CASSFGESTDTQYF.

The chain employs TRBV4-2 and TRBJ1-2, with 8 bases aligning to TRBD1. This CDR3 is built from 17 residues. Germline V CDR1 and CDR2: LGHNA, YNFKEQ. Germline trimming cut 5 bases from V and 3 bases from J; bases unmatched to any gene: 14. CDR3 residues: CASSGRTGKLSDYGYTF. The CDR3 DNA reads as TGTGCCAGCAGCGGGCGGACAGGGAAGCTCTCTGACTATGGCTACACCTTC.